Below, 31 T cell receptor beta chains from the same sample are listed, as sequenced in a study of blood T cells in healthy people across ages. A second PCR, run for about 7 to 11 cycles, used a sample-barcoded 5' primer plus a J-beta primer mix. MiXCR, applied by TCRdb to the 5' RACE reads, yields one record per CDR3 protein. The sample has approximately 900,000 distinct CDR3 sequences; roughly 28% are singletons. The data were also submitted as part of a second study, on T cells of mothers and their children.

Sequencing used blood. The source of these receptors is a woman in her 40s in good health.

This chain links TRBV7-8 with TRBJ1-4; D is ambiguous. CDR1 SGHVS and CDR2 FQNEAQ come from the germline V gene. V was cut by 3 bases and J by 8 bases, with 10 bases left in between. The CDR3 extends over 13 amino acids. CDR3 in amino acids: CASSFRRLEKLFF. In nucleotides, the CDR3 is TGTGCCAGCAGCTTCCGCCGCCTCGAAAAACTGTTTTTT.

The genes are TRBV7-2 and TRBJ2-1; 8 bases fit TRBD1. Per the germline V gene, CDR1 is SGHTA and CDR2 is FQGNSA. The CDR3 runs 15 residues. With 7 bases clipped from V and 5 bases from J, the junction kept 10 bases outside the gene matches. CDR3 in DNA: TGTGCCAGCATTAAGGGCGGGACAGGTGACAATGAGCAGTTCTTC. Protein: CASIKGGTGDNEQFF.

This clonotype was detected many times. The chain is built from TRBV15 and TRBJ2-5; 8 bases fit TRBD1. The CDR3 runs to 14 residues. V lost 5 bases to trimming and J lost 2 bases; unmatched junction nucleotides: 4. Germline V gene lookup returns CDR1 LNHNV and CDR2 YYDKDF (reference sequence). The CDR3 loop is CATSEDRVQETQYF. DNA of the CDR3: TGTGCCACCAGCGAGGACAGGGTGCAAGAGACCCAGTACTTC.

This clonotype was observed a single time. A much more abundant neighbour one base away suggests this may be a read error. The rearrangement links TRBV5-5 to TRBJ2-5; D perhaps matches TRBD2 (6 bases). The CDR3 is 16 residues long. V shed 1 base and J shed 4 bases, with 17 bases lying between them. The V gene's germline CDR1 is SGHKS and CDR2 YYEKEE (reference sequence). The CDR3 loop is CASSLWASEAGETQYF. CDR3 bases: TGTGCCAGCAGCTTGTGGGCTAGCGAGGCAGGAGAGACCCAGTACTTC.

This clonotype was detected many times. The rearrangement joins TRBV4-3 to TRBJ1-2; TRBD1 might be the D (5 bases). There are 18 residues in the CDR3. With 4 bases removed from V and 6 bases from J, the gap between germline ends came to 27 bases. Per germline, CDR1 LGHNA and CDR2 YSLEER. The CDR3 region is CASSPPGVPRAGFDGYTF. The CDR3 region has the DNA TGCGCCAGCAGCCCTCCCGGAGTTCCTCGGGCAGGGTTTGATGGCTACACCTTC.

J is TRBJ2-5 and V is TRBV11-1; possible D gene TRBD2, 6 bases. Judging by the DNA end, TRBJ2-7 fits better; the J call may be wrong. CDR3 length: 12 amino acids. CDR1 SGHAT and CDR2 FQDESV come from the germline V gene (reference sequence). CDR3 sequence: CASSFPGLEQYF. In nucleotides, the CDR3 is TGTGCCAGCAGCTTCCCGGGACTCGAGCAGTACTTC.

The genes are TRBV6-6 and TRBJ1-1; D might be TRBD1 (5 bases). The CDR3 sequence is 13 residues long. V shed 6 bases and J shed 8 bases, with 16 bases lying between them. The germline V gene encodes CDR1 MNHNY and CDR2 SVGAGI (reference sequence). CDR3 nucleotide sequence: TGTGCCAGCAGAATGAGCCAGGGTGGGGAAGCTTTCTTT. This translates into CASRMSQGGEAFF.

The chain has TRBV6-2 or TRBV6-3 and TRBJ1-1, with TRBD1 identical over 9 bases. The CDR3 covers 19 residues. V lost 2 bases and J lost 3; bases outside the gene matches: 16. Germline lookup yields CDR1 MNHEY and CDR2 SVGEGT. CDR3 bases: TGTGCCAGCAGTTACCGGGACAGGGCACTCAATTTCGTGTACACTGAAGCTTTCTTT. Protein product: CASSYRDRALNFVYTEAFF.

This clonotype appeared a few times. This chain joins TRBV6-5 and TRBJ1-4; TRBD1 matches at 7 bases. CDR1 is MNHEY, CDR2 SVGAGI, per germline. This CDR3 is built from 15 residues. J was trimmed by 3 bases and V by 5 bases; bases with no gene match: 6. Here the CDR3 DNA reads TGTGCCAGCAGTCGACAGGGAACATCTAATGAAAAACTGTTTTTT. It specifies CASSRQGTSNEKLFF.

The sample holds a few counts of this clonotype. This chain uses TRBV7-2 with TRBJ2-3, with D perhaps TRBD1 (6 bases). CDR1 is SGHTA and CDR2 is FQGNSA in the germline V gene. The V end lost 1 base, the J end lost 5 bases, and 10 bases lay between the germline ends. The CDR3 length is 14 residues. CDR3 amino acids: CASSLGGPVDTQYF. CDR3 coding DNA: TGTGCCAGCAGCTTAGGGGGGCCGGTAGATACGCAGTATTTT.

The V and J genes are TRBV7-9 and TRBJ1-5, with D tentatively TRBD1 (6 bases). V was shortened by 4 bases and J by 2 bases, with 15 bases between the two germline ends. CDR1 SEHNR and CDR2 FQNEAQ come from the germline V gene (reference sequence). The CDR3 consists of 16 residues. The DNA of the CDR3 is TGTGCCAGCAGCTCCCTAGGGGGTCGGGGCAATCAGCCCCAGCATTTT. This gives the protein CASSSLGGRGNQPQHF.

This clonotype was picked up many times. The chain carries TRBV9 and TRBJ2-7; TRBD1 might be the D (5 bases). Per germline, CDR1 SGDLS and CDR2 YYNGEE. The CDR3 totals 17 residues. Trimming stripped 3 bases from V and 4 bases from J, with 23 bases between. The CDR3 here is CASSGRRTSGSSYEQYF. CDR3 nucleotide sequence: TGTGCCAGCAGCGGTCGACGGACCTCAGGGTCATCTTACGAGCAGTACTTC.

This chain links TRBV4-1 with TRBJ1-6; D is uncertain. Germline assignment: CDR1 MGHRA and CDR2 YSYEKL. V gave up 3 bases and J gave up 7 bases, with 13 bases separating them. The length of the CDR3 is 15 residues. CDR3 nucleotide sequence: TGCGCCAGCAGCCATCAAGTCTATAGCAATTCACCCCTCCACTTT. The encoded protein is CASSHQVYSNSPLHF.

This clonotype has only one observation. The chain uses TRBV5-1 and TRBJ2-7, with 7 bases fitting TRBD2. CDR1 is SGHRS, CDR2 YFSETQ, per germline. V lost 0 bases to trimming and J lost 2 bases; unmatched junction nucleotides: 5. The CDR3 totals 15 residues. The CDR3 loop reads CASSLDGGLPYEQYF. The DNA for the CDR3 is TGCGCCAGCAGCTTGGATGGGGGACTACCCTACGAGCAGTACTTC.

Turning to this clonotype: An end of the junction differs from the germline gene, which may be a read error. This chain links TRBV28 with TRBJ1-2; no clear D. CDR3 length: 15 amino acids. Germline assignment: CDR1 MDHEN and CDR2 SYDVKM. This CDR3 is CASRRARVANYGCTF. The DNA for the CDR3 is TGTGCCAGCAGACGGGCGAGGGTCGCTAACTATGGCTGCACCTTC.

As regards this clonotype: This may arise from a read error, as a much more abundant clone is one base away. CDR3: CASRKENNEQYF. The CDR3 DNA follows: TGCGCCAGCAGGAAAGAAAACAATGAGCAGTACTTC. The chain carries TRBV4-1 and TRBJ2-4, with D hard to call. CDR3 length: 12 amino acids. CDR1 and CDR2 (germline): MGHRA, YSYEKL. Trimming shortened V by 6 bases and J by 13 bases, and 16 bases separated the two germline ends.

This clonotype has at least ten counts. This sequence joins TRBV12-5 and TRBJ2-1; perhaps D is TRBD1 or TRBD2 (5 bases each). Trimming removed 4 bases at V and 4 bases at J, with 14 bases between. The CDR3 contains 15 residues. Germline assignment: CDR1 LGHNT and CDR2 FRNRAP. The CDR3 here is CASGSGRVSYNEQFF. CDR3 bases: TGTGCTAGTGGTTCGGGGCGGGTGTCGTACAATGAGCAGTTCTTC.

This clonotype was picked up a small number of times. J is TRBJ2-4 and V is TRBV7-8; the match to TRBD2 covers 7 bases. Unmatched junction bases numbered 9, after V lost 5 bases and J lost 8 bases. The CDR3 has 14 residues. Per the germline V gene, CDR1 is SGHVS and CDR2 is FQNEAQ. Here the CDR3 reads CASSPRRGSDIQYF. CDR3 coding DNA: TGTGCCAGCAGCCCGAGGCGGGGGTCGGACATTCAGTACTTC.

This clonotype was found many times. The chain employs TRBV4-1 and TRBJ2-1; D is unresolved. The V end lost 1 base, the J end lost 0 bases, and 10 bases lay between the germline ends. The germline CDR1 and CDR2 sequences are MGHRA and YSYEKL. CDR3 size: 16 residues. CDR3 sequence reads: CASSQGQVYSYNEQFF. In nucleotides, the CDR3 is TGCGCCAGCAGCCAAGGCCAGGTGTACTCCTACAATGAGCAGTTCTTC.

In this sample, this clonotype turned up many times. The V and J genes are TRBV2 and TRBJ2-7; D unresolved. Trimming took off 3 bases at V and 2 bases at J, with 11 bases between the two ends. This CDR3 comprises 14 residues. Germline CDR1 SNHLY, CDR2 FYNNEI. The CDR3 protein is CASSEQVVTYEQYF. The CDR3 coding sequence is TGTGCCAGCAGTGAGCAGGTTGTAACCTACGAGCAGTACTTC.

The table lists this clonotype with a few counts. The junction does not match germline at one end; this may be a read error. The chain couples TRBV20-1 to TRBJ1-5, with 10 bases that match TRBD1. This CDR3 is built from 15 residues. Per the germline V gene, CDR1 is DFQATT and CDR2 is SNEGSKA (reference sequence). CDR3 amino acids: CGARAGTGGNQPQHF. As DNA, the CDR3 is TGCGGTGCTAGGGCCGGGACAGGGGGCAATCAGCCCCAGCATTTT.

The V and J genes are TRBV7-2 and TRBJ2-3; TRBD1 or TRBD2 may be the D gene (5 bases each). Per the germline V gene, CDR1 is SGHTA and CDR2 is FQGNSA. The V end was cut by 1 base, the J end by 8 bases, with 16 bases between. This CDR3 has 15 residues. As DNA, the CDR3 is TGTGCCAGCAGCTTAGAGGGAGAGGGGATCGGTACGCAGTATTTT. It encodes CASSLEGEGIGTQYF.

This rearrangement joins TRBV28 to TRBJ2-7; 13 nucleotides line up with TRBD2. Unmatched junction bases numbered 7, after V lost 6 bases and J lost 8 bases. The CDR3 covers 14 residues. Germline CDR1 MDHEN, CDR2 SYDVKM. The CDR3 loop is CASSPGLAGLQQYF. CDR3 bases: TGTGCCAGCAGCCCGGGACTAGCGGGGCTGCAGCAGTACTTC.

The sample holds a few counts of this clonotype. V usage is TRBV6-1 and J usage is TRBJ2-7; no definite D call. V lost 0 bases and J lost 4, with 7 bases in between. Looked up from germline, CDR1 is MNHNS and CDR2 is SASEGT. The CDR3 spans 13 residues. This chain's CDR3 is CASSEASGYEQYF. The CDR3 DNA reads as TGTGCCAGCAGTGAAGCGTCGGGTTACGAGCAGTACTTC.

This clonotype has only a few counts. The chain is built from TRBV5-1 and TRBJ2-3; TRBD2 might be the D (6 bases). CDR3 length equals 16 residues. Germline-derived CDR1 and CDR2 are SGHRS and YFSETQ. Trimming removed 3 bases from V and 0 bases from J, with 14 bases in between. CDR3 coding DNA: TGCGCCAGCAGCTCCGTTAGCGGCGCTAGCACAGATACGCAGTATTTT. Translation: CASSSVSGASTDTQYF.

In its sample, this clonotype was seen a few times. The rearrangement links TRBV4-1 to TRBJ2-3; no firm D call. From germline, CDR1 is MGHRA and CDR2 YSYEKL. CDR3 length equals 16 residues. Trimming took 5 bases from V and 0 from J, leaving 15 bases between them. The DNA of the CDR3 is TGCGCCAGCAGCGACGCAGGTTACTCTAGCACAGATACGCAGTATTTT. Amino acid sequence: CASSDAGYSSTDTQYF.

In its sample, this clonotype was seen a few times. The J gene is TRBJ2-7, the V gene TRBV6-6; 8 nucleotides align to TRBD2. V gave up 6 bases and J gave up 2 bases; unmatched junction bases: 15. From germline, CDR1 is MNHNY and CDR2 SVGAGI (reference sequence). This CDR3 is built from 17 residues. CDR3 sequence: CASRLGAGGGSPYEQYF. The CDR3 DNA is TGTGCCAGCAGGCTGGGGGCGGGGGGAGGTTCACCCTACGAGCAGTACTTC.

This clonotype was recorded many times. The V gene is TRBV28, the J gene TRBJ2-7; D may be TRBD2 (6 bases). The germline V and J ends were trimmed by 7 bases and 2 bases, with 21 bases remaining between them. CDR3 length: 16 residues. CDR1 is MDHEN and CDR2 is SYDVKM in the germline V gene. For the CDR3, the DNA is TGTGCCAGCACCATTGGAGGGGCAGGGCCAACCTACGAGCAGTACTTC. Its protein is CASTIGGAGPTYEQYF. Looking up the rest from reference TRBV28 and TRBJ2-7 gives the full variable domain: DVKVTQSSRYLVKRTGEKVFLECVQDMDHENMFWYRQDPGLGLRLIYFSYDVKMKEKGDIPEGYSVSREKKERFSLILESASTNQTSMYLCASTIGGAGPTYEQYFGPGTRLTVT.

The chain links TRBV29-1 to TRBJ2-1; D is ambiguous. The germline V gene has CDR1 SQVTM and CDR2 ANQGSEA. V was shortened by 8 bases and J by 2 bases, with 7 bases between the two germline ends. CDR3 length: 11 residues. The CDR3 DNA reads TGCAGCAAAGCGACCTACAATGAGCAGTTCTTC. Translation: CSKATYNEQFF.

The CDR3 coding sequence is TGTGCCAGCAGCTTACGAAAGGGACAGGGAATCCCAGATACGCAGTATTTT. Amino acid sequence: CASSLRKGQGIPDTQYF. The chain combines TRBV7-2 with TRBJ2-3; 9 bases line up with TRBD1. Germline trimming cut 2 bases from V and 4 bases from J; bases unmatched to any gene: 10. Germline V gives CDR1 SGHTA, CDR2 FQGNSA. The CDR3 has 17 residues.

There are a few counts of this clonotype. The CDR3 sequence is CASSLVVVETQYF. The CDR3 DNA is TGTGCCAGCAGCTTAGTTGTCGTGGAGACCCAGTACTTC. The rearrangement links TRBV7-9 to TRBJ2-5; D ambiguous. V lost 1 base and J lost 5, with 8 bases in between. The CDR3 runs to 13 residues. CDR1 is SEHNR, CDR2 FQNEAQ, per germline (reference sequence).